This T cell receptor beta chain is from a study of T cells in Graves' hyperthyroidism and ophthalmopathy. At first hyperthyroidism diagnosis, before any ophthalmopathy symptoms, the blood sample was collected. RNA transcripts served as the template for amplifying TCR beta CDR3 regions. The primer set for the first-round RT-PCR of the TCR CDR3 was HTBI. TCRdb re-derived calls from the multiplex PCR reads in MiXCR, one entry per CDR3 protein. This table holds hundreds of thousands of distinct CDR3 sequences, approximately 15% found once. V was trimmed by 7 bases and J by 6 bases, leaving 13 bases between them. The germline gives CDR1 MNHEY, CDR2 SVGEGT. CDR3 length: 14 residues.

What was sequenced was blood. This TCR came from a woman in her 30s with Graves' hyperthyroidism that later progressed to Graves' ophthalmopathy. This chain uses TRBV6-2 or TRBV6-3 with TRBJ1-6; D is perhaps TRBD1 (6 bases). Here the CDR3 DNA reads TGTGCCAGCAACCCGGACAGCATTAATTCACCCCTCCACTTT. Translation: CASNPDSINSPLHF.